The rows below give T cell receptor beta chains drawn from one sample of a study of blood T cell repertoires in COVID-19. Assay: immunoSEQ multiplex PCR; the TCRdb copy retains only in-frame clones and omits some. The repertoire holds hundreds of thousands of clones, with about 79% as singletons. Input material: peripheral blood. These receptors came from a man older than 75 with acute or convalescent COVID-19. The CDR3 runs from the conserved cysteine through the conserved F or W. A D gene is named only where the DNA matches it firmly. Size tells how often a clone was seen (once, few, many) or the class of an expanded clone, and some rows leave it out.

j_gene | d_gene | v_gene | abundance | CDR3nt | CDR3aa
TRBJ1-2 | TRBD1 | TRBV27 | NA | TGTGCCAGCAGACAACTGGGACAGAATTATGGCTACACCTTC | CASRQLGQNYGYTF
TRBJ1-5 | NA | TRBV18 | few | TGTGCCAGCTCACCTACAGGGCCAGGTCTTTATCAGCCCCAGCATTTT | CASSPTGPGLYQPQHF
TRBJ2-4 | NA | TRBV18 | NA | TGTGCCAGCTCACCAGGACTGGCCGAAAACATTCAGTACTTC | CASSPGLAENIQYF
TRBJ1-4 | NA | TRBV5-1 | NA | TGCGCCAGCAGCTTCTCCGGGACTAATGAAAAACTGTTTTTT | CASSFSGTNEKLFF
TRBJ2-5 | TRBD1 | TRBV2 | NA | TGTGCCAGCAGTACGGACAGGTTGAGTCAAGAGACCCAGTACTTC | CASSTDRLSQETQYF
TRBJ2-3 | NA | TRBV6-5 | NA | TGTGCCAGCAGTTTAGGCGGTGGTGCAGATACGCAGTATTTT | CASSLGGGADTQYF
TRBJ2-3 | TRBD2 | TRBV3-1/TRBV3-2 | NA | TGTGCCAGCAGCCAGGGCCTAGCGGGGGTCCCAGATACGCAGTATTTT | CASSQGLAGVPDTQYF
TRBJ2-7 | NA | TRBV10-2 | NA | TGCGCCAGCACTCAAACCCCGTGGAGGGTGAACTACGAGCAGTACTTC | CASTQTPWRVNYEQYF
TRBJ2-6 | NA | TRBV27 | NA | TGTGCCAGCAGTTTATCTAACGGGTTGTCTGGGGCCAACGTCCTGACTTTC | CASSLSNGLSGANVLTF
TRBJ2-2 | TRBD2 | TRBV10-3 | NA | TGTGCCATCACCGATACTAGCGGGGGGAGGTCCGGGGAGCTGTTTTTT | CAITDTSGGRSGELFF
TRBJ2-2 | TRBD1 | TRBV27 | NA | TGTGCCAGCAGCTGGAGACAGGGAATCAACACCGGGGAGCTGTTTTTT | CASSWRQGINTGELFF
TRBJ1-3 | NA | TRBV7-6 | NA | TGTGCCAGCAGCTTATCTCCCGCTAGCTCTGGAAACACCATATATTTT | CASSLSPASSGNTIYF
TRBJ1-5 | TRBD1 | TRBV7-8 | NA | TGTGCCAGCAGCTTAAACAGGGGGTACAAAAATAGCAATCAGCCCCAGCATTTT | CASSLNRGYKNSNQPQHF
TRBJ1-6 | NA | TRBV30 | NA | TGTGCCTGGAGGGCAGGGGATCGGAATAATTCACCCCTCCACTTT | CAWRAGDRNNSPLHF
TRBJ1-1 | TRBD1 | TRBV6-2/TRBV6-3 | NA | TGTGCCAGCAGCTCGTTGGGACAGTCGAACACTGAAGCTTTCTTT | CASSSLGQSNTEAFF
TRBJ2-1 | TRBD1 | TRBV19 | NA | TGTGCCAGTAGTATGAGACATGGACAGGGATACAATGAGCAGTTCTTC | CASSMRHGQGYNEQFF
TRBJ1-1 | TRBD1 | TRBV6-5 | NA | TGTGCCACCCGAGGGGGACAGGGTTTGGGCACTGAAGCTTTCTTT | CATRGGQGLGTEAFF
TRBJ2-1 | TRBD1 | TRBV27 | NA | TGTGCCAGCAGTTTATCTTATTCGCCGGGACAGGGCCTCCATGAGCAGTTCTTC | CASSLSYSPGQGLHEQFF
TRBJ2-5 | NA | TRBV5-1 | NA | TGCGCCAGCAGCTTGGCCGGAGGACCACGACAAGAGACCCAGTACTTC | CASSLAGGPRQETQYF
TRBJ1-2 | NA | TRBV7-2 | NA | TGTGCCAGCGGCGGAGACTATGGCTACACCTTC | CASGGDYGYTF
TRBJ1-6 | NA | TRBV6-6 | NA | TGTGCCAGCAGTCTGGACAGCCGCTCCTATAATTCACCCCTCCACTTT | CASSLDSRSYNSPLHF
TRBJ1-2 | NA | TRBV18 | NA | TGTGCCAGCTCGAGGACGGTATCAGGGGATGGGACTAACTATGGCTACACCTTC | CASSRTVSGDGTNYGYTF
TRBJ1-3 | NA | TRBV24-1 | NA | TGTGCCACCAGTGATTCGACATACTCTGGAAACACCATATATTTT | CATSDSTYSGNTIYF
TRBJ2-7 | TRBD1 | TRBV10-3 | NA | TGTGCCATCAGTGACTGGACAGGGGGCTCCTACGAGCAGTACTTC | CAISDWTGGSYEQYF
TRBJ2-7 | NA | TRBV7-8 | NA | TGTGCCAGCAGCCCTGGACGAGGGTACGAGCAGTACTTC | CASSPGRGYEQYF
TRBJ1-1 | NA | TRBV5-1 | NA | TGCGCCAGCAGGGCGACAGGCACGAACACTGAAGCTTTCTTT | CASRATGTNTEAFF
TRBJ1-4 | TRBD1 | TRBV7-2 | once | TGTGCCAGCAGGAAAACGGGACAGGGGTTTATTGAAAAACTGTTTTTT | CASRKTGQGFIEKLFF
TRBJ1-5 | TRBD1 | TRBV18 | NA | TGTGCCAGCTCCACCAGGTTACCGGGACAGGGTTCTCTTAGCAATCAGCCCCAGCATTTT | CASSTRLPGQGSLSNQPQHF
TRBJ1-6 | NA | TRBV30 | NA | TGTGCCTGGAGTGGACAGAGCTCCTATAATTCACCCCTCCACTTT | CAWSGQSSYNSPLHF
TRBJ2-1 | TRBD2 | TRBV7-2 | NA | TGTGCCAGCAGCGCTGGGCCAGCGGGAGGGCTGAATGAGCAGTTCTTC | CASSAGPAGGLNEQFF
TRBJ2-5 | TRBD1 | TRBV24-1 | NA | TGTGCCACCAGTGATTGGGGGACAGGAGAGACCCAGTACTTC | CATSDWGTGETQYF
TRBJ1-2 | TRBD1 | TRBV18 | NA | TGTGCCAGCTCACCACGTTCACAGGGGCCTAACTATGGCTACACCTTC | CASSPRSQGPNYGYTF
TRBJ2-3 | TRBD1 | TRBV27 | NA | TGTGCCAGCAGTTTATGGGGACAGACAGATACGCAGTATTTT | CASSLWGQTDTQYF
TRBJ2-7 | NA | TRBV6-2/TRBV6-3 | NA | TGTGCCAGCAGTTTAGCACCCTACGAGCAGTACTTC | CASSLAPYEQYF
TRBJ2-5 | NA | TRBV3-1/TRBV3-2 | NA | TGTGCCAGCAGCATGATACTACAAGAGACCCAGTACTTC | CASSMILQETQYF
TRBJ1-4 | TRBD1 | TRBV2 | NA | TGTGCCAGCAGTGGACAGGGGCCCGCAACTAATGAAAAACTGTTTTTT | CASSGQGPATNEKLFF
TRBJ2-2 | TRBD1 | TRBV5-1 | NA | TGCGCCAGCAGGACGACAGGGAACCCCTCTGGGGAGCTGTTTTTT | CASRTTGNPSGELFF
TRBJ1-1 | NA | TRBV6-5 | NA | TGTGCCAGCAGTAGGGAGGGGTGGGCTGAAGCTTTCTTT | CASSREGWAEAFF
TRBJ1-1 | NA | TRBV27 | NA | TGTGCCAGCAGTTTTAGGGGCGGCACTGAAGCTTTCTTT | CASSFRGGTEAFF
TRBJ1-2 | NA | TRBV18 | NA | TGTGCCAGCTCACCAGGCGGTGGCAGGGTAGACAATGGCTACACCTTC | CASSPGGGRVDNGYTF
TRBJ1-5 | TRBD1 | TRBV30 | few | TGTGCCTGGAGTGTACAGGGGATAGGGATTCAGCCCCAGCATTTT | CAWSVQGIGIQPQHF
TRBJ2-3 | NA | TRBV30 | once | TGTGCCTGGAGTGTACGGGGTAGCATAGGCACAGATACGCAGTATTTT | CAWSVRGSIGTDTQYF
TRBJ1-1 | TRBD1 | TRBV7-9 | many | TGTGCCAGCAGCCGAACAGGGGCCCGGAACACTGAAGCTTTCTTT | CASSRTGARNTEAFF
TRBJ2-7 | NA | TRBV19 | NA | TGTGCCAGTAGAGGGACAAACTACGAGCAGTACTTC | CASRGTNYEQYF
TRBJ1-6 | NA | TRBV7-9 | NA | TGTGCCAGCAGCTTAGGCGTTTCACCCCTCCACTTT | CASSLGVSPLHF
TRBJ1-5 | TRBD1 | TRBV24-1 | NA | TGTGCCACCAGTTCATCCGGGACAGGGATGAATCAGCCCCAGCATTTT | CATSSSGTGMNQPQHF
TRBJ2-3 | TRBD1 | TRBV24-1 | NA | TGTGCCACCAGTGGCCTCCCAGGACAGGGACGGACAGGCGATACGCAGTATTTT | CATSGLPGQGRTGDTQYF
TRBJ1-5 | NA | TRBV19 | NA | TGTGCCAGTAGTTCACAGGGCCAGTGGAGCAATCAGCCCCAGCATTTT | CASSSQGQWSNQPQHF
TRBJ2-3 | TRBD1 | TRBV7-9 | NA | TGTGCCAGCAGCCGCCGGACAGGGAGGACAGATACGCAGTATTTT | CASSRRTGRTDTQYF
TRBJ2-5 | NA | TRBV7-3 | NA | TGTGCCAGCAGCCCCGGGTCGCGGGGGCCGTGGCGAGAGACCCAGTACTTC | CASSPGSRGPWRETQYF
TRBJ2-7 | NA | TRBV6-5 | NA | TGTGCCAGCAGCTCCCCGGGACACAAGTACGAGCAGTACTTC | CASSSPGHKYEQYF
TRBJ2-7 | NA | TRBV19 | NA | TGTGCCAGTAGCCCCCTGGCGACTACCTACGAGCAGTACTTC | CASSPLATTYEQYF
TRBJ2-7 | NA | TRBV6-5 | NA | TGTGCCAGCAGTTACCCCGAGAACCCCTACGAGCAGTACTTC | CASSYPENPYEQYF
TRBJ2-1 | TRBD1 | TRBV6-1 | NA | TGTGCCAGCAGTGAAGCGTGGACAGGGAATGAGCAGTTCTTC | CASSEAWTGNEQFF
TRBJ2-7 | TRBD1 | TRBV4-1 | NA | TGCGCCAGCAGCCCGGGGACAGCAAACAGGTACGAGCAGTACTTC | CASSPGTANRYEQYF
TRBJ1-6 | NA | TRBV3-1/TRBV3-2 | NA | TGTGCCAGCAGCCAAGTTAGAACCTATAATTCACCCCTCCACTTT | CASSQVRTYNSPLHF
TRBJ2-7 | TRBD2 | TRBV3-1/TRBV3-2 | NA | TGTGCCAGCAGCCAGGGACTAGCGGGGGGGCCCTACGAGCAGTACTTC | CASSQGLAGGPYEQYF